These T cell receptor beta chains were read from a single sample in a study of cytomegalovirus exposure and HLA in healthy donors. Only in-frame clones appear in the TCRdb table, and some are missing; sequencing was by immunoSEQ multiplex PCR. The sample has about 90,000 clones, roughly 74% seen once. Source material: PBMCs. The receptor source for this set is a woman in her late teens or twenties in good health and CMV-seropositive. Each CDR3 is given with its conserved first and last residue. Fields, in order: J gene, V gene, CDR3 protein.

j_gene: NA; v_gene: TRBV7-2; CDR3aa: CASTHNAYEQYF
j_gene: TRBJ1-4; v_gene: TRBV19; CDR3aa: CASSRQGTNEKLFF
j_gene: TRBJ2-3; v_gene: TRBV4-1; CDR3aa: CASSQVAPSTDTQYF
j_gene: TRBJ2-1; v_gene: TRBV4-3; CDR3aa: CASSQDPGISTNEQFF
j_gene: TRBJ2-3; v_gene: TRBV7-2; CDR3aa: CASSPPGGGVTDTQYF
j_gene: TRBJ1-5; v_gene: TRBV11-2; CDR3aa: CASSFDRNNQPQHF
j_gene: TRBJ2-1; v_gene: TRBV29-1; CDR3aa: CSVDGLAGGLGDEQFF
j_gene: TRBJ1-1; v_gene: TRBV11-3; CDR3aa: CASSLVWRGGTEAFF
j_gene: TRBJ1-1; v_gene: TRBV5-1; CDR3aa: CASSSETVSGEAFF
j_gene: TRBJ2-5; v_gene: TRBV5-1; CDR3aa: CASSLELAGEEQYF
j_gene: TRBJ1-4; v_gene: TRBV10-3; CDR3aa: CAISETIWDRETTNEKLFF
j_gene: TRBJ1-5; v_gene: TRBV7-3; CDR3aa: CASSPTGDGNQPQHF
j_gene: TRBJ2-3; v_gene: TRBV6-5; CDR3aa: CASALPGATDTQYF
j_gene: TRBJ2-2; v_gene: TRBV5-8; CDR3aa: CASSLGTGTLHTGELFF
j_gene: TRBJ2-5; v_gene: TRBV5-1; CDR3aa: CASSWGGQAQETQYF
j_gene: TRBJ2-7; v_gene: TRBV28; CDR3aa: CASSLIRFGTGQVYEQYF
j_gene: TRBJ2-5; v_gene: TRBV4-3; CDR3aa: CASSQEGMGAQETQYF
j_gene: NA; v_gene: TRBV5-6; CDR3aa: CASSGVTGQGYEQYF
j_gene: TRBJ2-1; v_gene: TRBV14; CDR3aa: CASSYTGQFGGPWNEQFF
j_gene: TRBJ2-7; v_gene: TRBV6-5; CDR3aa: CASSRTGLAYEQYF
j_gene: TRBJ1-3; v_gene: TRBV7-6; CDR3aa: CASSSNPLTTGENTIYF
j_gene: TRBJ1-4; v_gene: TRBV28; CDR3aa: CATLPGGQEKLFF
j_gene: TRBJ2-7; v_gene: TRBV5-4; CDR3aa: CASSPRGGADYEQYF
j_gene: TRBJ2-1; v_gene: TRBV19; CDR3aa: CASSDDRGIHNEQFF
j_gene: TRBJ1-4; v_gene: TRBV28; CDR3aa: CASSFTFGQATTNEKLFF
j_gene: TRBJ2-3; v_gene: TRBV4-3; CDR3aa: CASSPGLNPTDTQYF
j_gene: TRBJ1-2; v_gene: TRBV6-1; CDR3aa: CASSRSGTGTDGYTF
j_gene: TRBJ2-1; v_gene: TRBV5-6; CDR3aa: CASSLEGTAIYNEQFF
j_gene: TRBJ2-6; v_gene: TRBV5-6; CDR3aa: CASSLGGQGFGANVLTF
j_gene: TRBJ1-2; v_gene: TRBV5-1; CDR3aa: CASSSGGQDYGYTF
j_gene: TRBJ2-7; v_gene: TRBV4-3; CDR3aa: CASSQDSSGSGEQYF
j_gene: TRBJ2-2; v_gene: TRBV4-3; CDR3aa: CASSQTSGGPGELFF
j_gene: TRBJ2-5; v_gene: TRBV5-4; CDR3aa: CASSFLTGATGGETQYF
j_gene: TRBJ2-1; v_gene: TRBV19; CDR3aa: CASSLNLNEQFF
j_gene: TRBJ2-3; v_gene: TRBV10-3; CDR3aa: CAIKASLAGADTQYF
j_gene: TRBJ1-2; v_gene: TRBV5-5; CDR3aa: CASSGQAGKTYGYTF
j_gene: TRBJ2-1; v_gene: TRBV6-6; CDR3aa: CASTQVAGLTYNEQFF
j_gene: TRBJ2-1; v_gene: TRBV4-3; CDR3aa: CASSQGTSAKFNEQFF
j_gene: TRBJ1-5; v_gene: TRBV15; CDR3aa: CATSRGQDNQPQHF
j_gene: TRBJ2-5; v_gene: TRBV7-9; CDR3aa: CASRAGYGKETQYF
j_gene: TRBJ2-3; v_gene: TRBV28; CDR3aa: CASSSGLAGGLTDTQYF
j_gene: TRBJ2-2; v_gene: TRBV14; CDR3aa: CASSQGQGNSGELFF
j_gene: TRBJ2-1; v_gene: TRBV4-1; CDR3aa: CASSQDPRRVFVGPNEQFF
j_gene: TRBJ2-7; v_gene: TRBV11-2; CDR3aa: CASSYTGGSTYEQYF
j_gene: TRBJ1-2; v_gene: TRBV5-1; CDR3aa: CASSFPTGDGYTF